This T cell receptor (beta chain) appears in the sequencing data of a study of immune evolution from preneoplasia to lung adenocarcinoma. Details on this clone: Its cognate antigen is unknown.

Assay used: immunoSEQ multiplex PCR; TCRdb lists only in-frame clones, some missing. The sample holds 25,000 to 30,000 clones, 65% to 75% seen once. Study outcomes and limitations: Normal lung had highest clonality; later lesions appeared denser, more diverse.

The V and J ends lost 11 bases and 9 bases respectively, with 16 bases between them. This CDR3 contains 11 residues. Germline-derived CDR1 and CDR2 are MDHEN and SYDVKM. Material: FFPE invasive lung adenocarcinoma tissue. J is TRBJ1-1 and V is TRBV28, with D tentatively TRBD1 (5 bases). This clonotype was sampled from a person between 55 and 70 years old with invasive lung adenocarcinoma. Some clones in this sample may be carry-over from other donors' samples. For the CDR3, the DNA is TGTGCCGGTCGCGGGACGGGAAAAGCTTTCTTT. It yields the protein CAGRGTGKAFF.